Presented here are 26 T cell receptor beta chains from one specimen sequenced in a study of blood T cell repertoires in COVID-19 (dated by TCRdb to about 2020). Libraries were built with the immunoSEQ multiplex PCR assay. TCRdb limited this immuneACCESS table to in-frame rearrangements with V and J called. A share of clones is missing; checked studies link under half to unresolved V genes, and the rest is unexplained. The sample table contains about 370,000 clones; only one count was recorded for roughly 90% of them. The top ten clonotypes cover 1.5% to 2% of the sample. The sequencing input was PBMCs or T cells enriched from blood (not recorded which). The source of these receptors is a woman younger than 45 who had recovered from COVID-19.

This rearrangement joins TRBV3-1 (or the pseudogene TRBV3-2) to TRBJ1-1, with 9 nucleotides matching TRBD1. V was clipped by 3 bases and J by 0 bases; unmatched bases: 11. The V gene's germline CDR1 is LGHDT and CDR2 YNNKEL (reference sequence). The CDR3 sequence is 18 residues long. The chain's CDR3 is CASSHPFRGTGLNTEAFF. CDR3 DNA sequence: TGTGCCAGCAGCCACCCTTTTCGCGGGACAGGGCTGAACACTGAAGCTTTCTTT.

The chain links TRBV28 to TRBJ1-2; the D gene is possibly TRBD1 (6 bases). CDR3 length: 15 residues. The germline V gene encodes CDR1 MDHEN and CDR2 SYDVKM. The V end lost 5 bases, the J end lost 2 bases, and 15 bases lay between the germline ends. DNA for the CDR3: TGTGCCAGCAGTACTAATACAGGGTTCAACTATGGCTACACCTTC. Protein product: CASSTNTGFNYGYTF.

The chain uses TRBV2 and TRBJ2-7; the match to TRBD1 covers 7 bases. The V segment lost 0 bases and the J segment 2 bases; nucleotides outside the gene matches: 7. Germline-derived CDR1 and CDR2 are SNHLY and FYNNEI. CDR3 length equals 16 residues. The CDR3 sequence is CASSEALRTGTYEQYF. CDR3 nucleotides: TGTGCCAGCAGTGAAGCGCTTCGGACAGGTACCTACGAGCAGTACTTC. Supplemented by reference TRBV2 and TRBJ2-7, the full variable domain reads EPEVTQTPSHQVTQMGQEVILRCVPISNHLYFYWYRQILGQKVEFLVSFYNNEISEKSEIFDDQFSVERPDGSNFTLKIRSTKLEDSAMYFCASSEALRTGTYEQYFGPGTRLTVT.

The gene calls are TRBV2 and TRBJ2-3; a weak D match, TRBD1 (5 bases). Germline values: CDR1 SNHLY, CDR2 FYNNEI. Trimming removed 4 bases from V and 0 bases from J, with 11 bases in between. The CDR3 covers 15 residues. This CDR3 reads CASSVERGSTDTQYF. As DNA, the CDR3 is TGTGCCAGCAGTGTTGAAAGGGGAAGCACAGATACGCAGTATTTT.

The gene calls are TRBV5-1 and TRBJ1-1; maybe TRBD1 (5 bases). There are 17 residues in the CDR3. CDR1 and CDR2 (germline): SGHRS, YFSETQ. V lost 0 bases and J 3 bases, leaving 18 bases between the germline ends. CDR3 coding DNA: TGCGCCAGCAGCTTGGCCCCCCAGGGAGGGTGGGACACTGAAGCTTTCTTT. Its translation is CASSLAPQGGWDTEAFF. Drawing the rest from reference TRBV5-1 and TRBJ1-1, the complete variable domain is KAGVTQTPRYLIKTRGQQVTLSCSPISGHRSVSWYQQTPGQGLQFLFEYFSETQRNKGNFPGRFSGRQFSNSRSEMNVSTLELGDSALYLCASSLAPQGGWDTEAFFGQGTRLTVV.

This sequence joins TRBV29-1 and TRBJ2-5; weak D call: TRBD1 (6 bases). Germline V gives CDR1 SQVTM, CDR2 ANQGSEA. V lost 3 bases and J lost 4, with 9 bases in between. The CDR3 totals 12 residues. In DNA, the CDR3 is TGCAGCGTTGATGGCAGGGGAGAGACCCAGTACTTC. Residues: CSVDGRGETQYF. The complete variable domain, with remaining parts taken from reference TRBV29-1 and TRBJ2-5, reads SAVISQKPSRDICQRGTSLTIQCQVDSQVTMMFWYRQQPGQSLTLIATANQGSEATYESGFVIDKFPISRPNLTFSTLTVSNMSPEDSSIYLCSVDGRGETQYFGPGTRLLVL.

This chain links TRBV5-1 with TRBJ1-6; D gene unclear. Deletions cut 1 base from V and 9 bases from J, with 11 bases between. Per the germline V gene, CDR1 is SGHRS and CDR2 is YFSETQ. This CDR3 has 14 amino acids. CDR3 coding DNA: TGCGCCAGCAGCTTGATCCGCGGCGGTTCACCCCTCCACTTT. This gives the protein CASSLIRGGSPLHF. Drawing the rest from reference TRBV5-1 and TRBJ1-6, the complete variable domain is KAGVTQTPRYLIKTRGQQVTLSCSPISGHRSVSWYQQTPGQGLQFLFEYFSETQRNKGNFPGRFSGRQFSNSRSEMNVSTLELGDSALYLCASSLIRGGSPLHFGNGTRLTVT.

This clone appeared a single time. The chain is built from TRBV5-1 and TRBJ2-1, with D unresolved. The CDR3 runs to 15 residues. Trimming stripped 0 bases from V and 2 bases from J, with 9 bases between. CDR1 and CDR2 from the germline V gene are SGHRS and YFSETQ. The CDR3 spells CASSLDVAAYNEQFF. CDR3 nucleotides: TGCGCCAGCAGCTTGGATGTGGCAGCCTACAATGAGCAGTTCTTC.

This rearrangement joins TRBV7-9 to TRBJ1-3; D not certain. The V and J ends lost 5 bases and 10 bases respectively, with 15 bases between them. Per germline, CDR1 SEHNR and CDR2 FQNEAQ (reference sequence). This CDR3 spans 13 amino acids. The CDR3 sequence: CASSEGPAGTIYF. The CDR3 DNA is TGTGCCAGCAGCGAGGGCCCTGCAGGAACCATATATTTT.

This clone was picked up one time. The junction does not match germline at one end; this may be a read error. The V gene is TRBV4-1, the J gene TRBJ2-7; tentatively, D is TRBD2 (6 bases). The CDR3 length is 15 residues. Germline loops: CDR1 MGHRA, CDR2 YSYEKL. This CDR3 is CASRQVTGASYEQYF. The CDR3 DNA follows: TGCGCCAGCAGACAAGTTACGGGAGCGTCATACGAGCAGTACTTC.

The CDR3 DNA is TGTGCCAGCAGTTCTAGCGGGGACTCCTACGAGCAGTACTTC. It encodes CASSSSGDSYEQYF. This chain joins TRBV25-1 and TRBJ2-7; the match to TRBD2 covers 9 bases. Unmatched junction bases numbered 2, after V lost 5 bases and J lost 0 bases. CDR1 and CDR2 from the germline V gene are MGHDK and SYGVNS. CDR3 length equals 14 residues.

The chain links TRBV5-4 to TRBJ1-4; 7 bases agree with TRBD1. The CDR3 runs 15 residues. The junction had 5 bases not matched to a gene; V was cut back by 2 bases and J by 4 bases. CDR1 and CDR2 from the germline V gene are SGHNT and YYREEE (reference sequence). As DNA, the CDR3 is TGTGCCAGCAGCTTAGCGAGGGACAGTAATGAAAAACTGTTTTTT. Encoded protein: CASSLARDSNEKLFF.

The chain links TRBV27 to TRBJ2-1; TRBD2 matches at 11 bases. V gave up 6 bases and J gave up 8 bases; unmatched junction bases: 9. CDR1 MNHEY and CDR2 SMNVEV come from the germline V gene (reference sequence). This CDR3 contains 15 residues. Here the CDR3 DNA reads TGTGCCAGCAGCCAGACTAGCGGGATTCCTCATGAGCAGTTCTTC. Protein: CASSQTSGIPHEQFF.

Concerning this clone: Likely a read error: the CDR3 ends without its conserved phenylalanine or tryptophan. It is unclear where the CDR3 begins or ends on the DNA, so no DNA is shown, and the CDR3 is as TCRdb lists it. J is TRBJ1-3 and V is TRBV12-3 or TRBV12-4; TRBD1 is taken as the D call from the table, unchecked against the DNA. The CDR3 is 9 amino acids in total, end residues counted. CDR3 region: CASSSDRAG.

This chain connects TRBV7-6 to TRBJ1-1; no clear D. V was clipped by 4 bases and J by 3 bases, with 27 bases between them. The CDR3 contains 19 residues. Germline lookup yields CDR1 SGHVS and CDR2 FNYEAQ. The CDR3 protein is CASSSRSTPFNLLHTEAFF. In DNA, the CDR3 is TGTGCCAGCAGCTCCCGATCGACTCCTTTCAATTTACTACACACTGAAGCTTTCTTT.

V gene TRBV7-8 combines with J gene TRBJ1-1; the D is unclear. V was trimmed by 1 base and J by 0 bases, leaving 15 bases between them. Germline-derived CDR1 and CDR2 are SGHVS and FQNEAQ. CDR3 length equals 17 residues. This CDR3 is CASSLGVLHSMNTEAFF. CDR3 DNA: TGTGCCAGCAGCTTAGGTGTTTTACACAGTATGAACACTGAAGCTTTCTTT. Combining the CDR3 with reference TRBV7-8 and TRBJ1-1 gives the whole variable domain GAGVSQSPRYKVAKRGQDVALRCDPISGHVSLFWYQQALGQGPEFLTYFQNEAQLDKSGLPSDRFFAERPEGSVSTLKIQRTQQEDSAVYLCASSLGVLHSMNTEAFFGQGTRLTVV.

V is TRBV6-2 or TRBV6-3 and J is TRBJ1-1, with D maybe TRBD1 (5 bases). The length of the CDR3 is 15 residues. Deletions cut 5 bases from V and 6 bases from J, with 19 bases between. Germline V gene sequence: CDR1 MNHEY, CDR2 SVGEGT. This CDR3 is CASSPPPARVSEAFF. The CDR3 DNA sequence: TGTGCCAGCAGTCCCCCTCCCGCCAGGGTGTCTGAAGCTTTCTTT.

The CDR3 sequence: CASSGGQGDTEAFF. The CDR3 nucleotides read TGTGCCAGCAGCGGGGGACAGGGTGACACTGAAGCTTTCTTT. The V and J genes are TRBV7-2 and TRBJ1-1, with TRBD1 matching 9 bases. Germline CDR1 is SGHTA and CDR2 is FQGNSA. Unmatched junction bases numbered 4, after V lost 5 bases and J lost 3 bases. This CDR3 region has 14 residues.

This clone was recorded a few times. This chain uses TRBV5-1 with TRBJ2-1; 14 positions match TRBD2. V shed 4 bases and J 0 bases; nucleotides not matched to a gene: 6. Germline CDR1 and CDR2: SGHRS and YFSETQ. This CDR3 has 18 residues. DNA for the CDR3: TGCGCCAGCAGCCAACCGGGACTAGCGGGAGTCTCCTACAATGAGCAGTTCTTC. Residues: CASSQPGLAGVSYNEQFF.

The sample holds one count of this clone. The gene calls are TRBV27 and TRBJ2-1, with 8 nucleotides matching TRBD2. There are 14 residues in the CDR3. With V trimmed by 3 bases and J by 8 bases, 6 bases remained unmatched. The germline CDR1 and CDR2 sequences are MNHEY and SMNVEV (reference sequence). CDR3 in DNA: TGTGCCAGCAGTTTCTACGGGAGGGGGGATGAGCAGTTCTTC. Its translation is CASSFYGRGDEQFF.

As DNA, the CDR3 is TGCGCCAGCAGCCAAGTTACGGGGGGCCAGGCAGGAGAGGAGCAGTTCTTC. It is translated as CASSQVTGGQAGEEQFF. The gene calls are TRBV4-1 and TRBJ2-1; possibly TRBD2 for D (7 bases). This CDR3 is built from 17 residues. Germline V gene lookup returns CDR1 MGHRA and CDR2 YSYEKL. Deletions cut 1 base from V and 10 bases from J, with 23 bases between.

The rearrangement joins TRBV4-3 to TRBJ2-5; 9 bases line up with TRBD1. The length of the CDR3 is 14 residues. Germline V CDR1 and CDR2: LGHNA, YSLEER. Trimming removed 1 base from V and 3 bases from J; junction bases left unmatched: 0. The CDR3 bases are TGCGCCAGCAGCCAAGGACAGGGGGAAGAGACCCAGTACTTC. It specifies CASSQGQGEETQYF.

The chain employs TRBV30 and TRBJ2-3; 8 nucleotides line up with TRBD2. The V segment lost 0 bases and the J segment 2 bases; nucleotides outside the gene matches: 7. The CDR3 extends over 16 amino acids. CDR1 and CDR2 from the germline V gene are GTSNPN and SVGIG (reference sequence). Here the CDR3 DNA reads TGTGCCTGGAGTGTCTCGGCGGGGGGTTACACAGATACGCAGTATTTT. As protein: CAWSVSAGGYTDTQYF.

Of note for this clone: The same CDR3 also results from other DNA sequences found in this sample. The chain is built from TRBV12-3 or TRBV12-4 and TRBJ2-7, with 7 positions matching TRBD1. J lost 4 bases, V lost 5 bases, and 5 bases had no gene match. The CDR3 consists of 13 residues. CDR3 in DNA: TGTGCCAGCAGTCTGTTACAGGGGTACGAGCAGTACTTC. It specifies CASSLLQGYEQYF.

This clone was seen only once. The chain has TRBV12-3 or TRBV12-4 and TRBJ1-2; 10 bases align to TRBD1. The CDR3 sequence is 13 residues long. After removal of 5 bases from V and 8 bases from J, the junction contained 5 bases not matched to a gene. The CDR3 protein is CASSPDRGQGYTF. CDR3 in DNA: TGTGCCAGCAGTCCCGACAGGGGGCAGGGCTACACCTTC.

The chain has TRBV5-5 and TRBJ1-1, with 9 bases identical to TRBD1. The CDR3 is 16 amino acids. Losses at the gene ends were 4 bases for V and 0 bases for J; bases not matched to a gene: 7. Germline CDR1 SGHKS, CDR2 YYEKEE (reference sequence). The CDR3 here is CASSKKTGGMNTEAFF. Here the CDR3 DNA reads TGTGCCAGCAGCAAAAAGACAGGGGGAATGAACACTGAAGCTTTCTTT.